These 20 T cell receptor beta chains were all obtained from the same sample, sequenced in a study of metastatic and nonmetastatic thyroid tumors. Among the patients, none had received any treatment before thyroid surgery. TCRdb called clones again from the PCR reads with MiXCR. The table records under 5,000 clones, 22% of them present only once. The specimen sequenced was tumor tissue. These receptors all come from a male donor with papillary thyroid cancer or a benign thyroid nodule (not recorded which). Some clones in this sample may be carry-over from other donors' samples.

CDR3 sequence reads: CSASDREAGELFF. For the CDR3, the DNA is TGCAGTGCTTCGGACAGGGAAGCCGGGGAGCTGTTTTTT. This rearrangement joins TRBV20-1 to TRBJ2-2; 8 bases map to TRBD1. V dropped 5 bases and J dropped 6; count of bases not matched to a gene: 5. Germline CDR1 and CDR2: DFQATT and SNEGSKA (reference sequence). The CDR3 runs to 13 residues.

The V and J genes are TRBV12-3 or TRBV12-4 and TRBJ1-2; the D gene is possibly TRBD1 (6 bases). Trimming took 3 bases from V and 5 from J, leaving 22 bases between them. This CDR3 is built from 17 residues. The CDR3 DNA sequence: TGTGCCAGCAGTTTTTACCTTAGCGACAGGAGACTTTATGGCTACACCTTC. Translated, it gives CASSFYLSDRRLYGYTF.

To note about this clone: A much larger clone sits a single nucleotide away, making a read error possible. The CDR3 bases are TGCAGTGCCCCACAGGCAGCTAACTATGGCTACATCTTC. This translates into CSAPQAANYGYIF. This sequence joins TRBV20-1 and TRBJ1-2; perhaps TRBD1 as D (5 bases). Germline CDR1 is DFQATT and CDR2 is SNEGSKA (reference sequence). The CDR3 runs 13 residues.

This clone was found a few times. In DNA, the CDR3 is TGCGCCAGCAGTGATGGCGGCACCTCCTACGAGCAGTACTTC. Its translation: CASSDGGTSYEQYF. The chain uses TRBV10-1 and TRBJ2-7; D is unclear. CDR3 size: 14 residues. Germline assignment: CDR1 WNHNN and CDR2 SYGVQD (reference sequence). The V and J ends lost 3 bases and 0 bases respectively, with 9 bases between them.

The chain combines TRBV27 with TRBJ2-5; 13 bases agree with TRBD2. The junction had 6 bases not matched to a gene; V was cut back by 6 bases and J by 5 bases. The CDR3 contains 15 residues. CDR1 and CDR2 (germline): MNHEY, SMNVEV (reference sequence). CDR3 sequence: CASSKGLAGEETQYF. DNA for the CDR3: TGTGCCAGCAGCAAAGGACTAGCGGGAGAGGAGACCCAGTACTTC.

In its sample, this clone was seen many times. This rearrangement joins TRBV20-1 to TRBJ2-5; D tentatively reads TRBD1 or TRBD2 (6 bases each). Germline lookup yields CDR1 DFQATT and CDR2 SNEGSKA (reference sequence). Trimming cost V 5 bases and J 4 bases, with 11 bases left between them. CDR3 length equals 12 residues. CDR3 amino acids: CSAFRGGETQYF. The CDR3 bases are TGCAGTGCTTTCAGGGGAGGAGAGACCCAGTACTTC.

The chain combines TRBV2 with TRBJ2-7; no clear D gene. This CDR3 region has 14 residues. Germline V gene lookup returns CDR1 SNHLY and CDR2 FYNNEI. Trimming pared 3 bases from V and 2 bases from J, leaving 11 bases between. The CDR3 DNA follows: TGTGCCAGCAGTGAGGCCCTATACACCTACGAGCAGTACTTC. It specifies CASSEALYTYEQYF.

This clone was seen ten or more times. The rearrangement uses TRBV12-5 and TRBJ2-1; D possibly corresponds to TRBD2 (6 bases). The germline V and J ends were trimmed by 5 bases and 5 bases, with 13 bases remaining between them. Germline V gives CDR1 LGHNT, CDR2 FRNRAP. The CDR3 spans 14 residues. The CDR3 nucleotides are TGTGCTAGTGGTAAAGGCGGGAACAACAATGAGCAGTTCTTC. This gives the protein CASGKGGNNNEQFF. Looking up the rest from reference TRBV12-5 and TRBJ2-1 gives the full variable domain: DARVTQTPRHKVTEMGQEVTMRCQPILGHNTVFWYRQTMMQGLELLAYFRNRAPLDDSGMPKDRFSAEMPDATLATLKIQPSEPRDSAVYFCASGKGGNNNEQFFGPGTRLTVL.

This clone was observed a few times. The rearrangement joins TRBV7-6 to TRBJ1-4, with 8 nucleotides matching TRBD1. Germline V lookup: CDR1 SGHVS, CDR2 FNYEAQ. The trim removed 2 bases at V and 7 bases at J, leaving 12 bases unmatched. The CDR3 is 17 residues long. The CDR3 spells CASSLPSKTGDREKLFF. In nucleotides, the CDR3 is TGTGCCAGCAGCTTACCGTCAAAGACAGGGGATCGTGAAAAACTGTTTTTT.

As to this clone: Given the absence of the conserved phenylalanine or tryptophan at the CDR3 end, a read error is likely. This chain connects TRBV19 to TRBJ2-7; 10 bases are shared with TRBD2. The CDR3 covers 14 residues. Per the germline V gene, CDR1 is LNHDA and CDR2 is SQIVND (reference sequence). V shed 4 bases, J shed 5 bases, and the junction held 5 bases outside the gene matches. The CDR3 region is CASSSRTSGDEQYL. The CDR3 DNA reads TGTGCCAGTAGTAGTCGGACTAGCGGAGACGAGCAGTACCTC.

By sample fraction, this clone is medium-sized. This CDR3 is CASSLVLGELFF. CDR3 bases: TGCGCCAGCAGCTTGGTCCTCGGGGAGCTGTTTTTT. The chain is built from TRBV5-1 and TRBJ2-2; D is unresolved. The germline gives CDR1 SGHRS, CDR2 YFSETQ. Deletions cut 0 bases from V and 7 bases from J, with 4 bases between. The CDR3 totals 12 residues. The whole variable domain, remainder taken from reference TRBV5-1 and TRBJ2-2, is KAGVTQTPRYLIKTRGQQVTLSCSPISGHRSVSWYQQTPGQGLQFLFEYFSETQRNKGNFPGRFSGRQFSNSRSEMNVSTLELGDSALYLCASSLVLGELFFGEGSRLTVL.

Only a few counts were recorded for this clone. The V call is TRBV12-3 or TRBV12-4, the J call TRBJ1-2; D is perhaps TRBD1 (5 bases). Trimming pared 1 base from V and 5 bases from J, leaving 11 bases between. This CDR3 is 14 amino acids long. The CDR3 protein is CASSLEAGRYGYTF. CDR3 in DNA: TGTGCCAGCAGTTTAGAAGCAGGGAGATATGGCTACACCTTC.

The chain joins TRBV9 to TRBJ1-2; the match to TRBD1 covers 9 bases. CDR3 length: 14 amino acids. Trimming cost V 0 bases and J 9 bases; bases outside gene matches: 6. CDR1 is SGDLS, CDR2 YYNGEE, per germline. The DNA for the CDR3 is TGTGCCAGCAGCGTAGTAGGACAGGGGACGCGCTACACCTTC. This encodes CASSVVGQGTRYTF.

By sample fraction, this clone is medium-sized. The chain joins TRBV19 to TRBJ2-1, with D possibly being TRBD1 (6 bases). Germline V gives CDR1 LNHDA, CDR2 SQIVND (reference sequence). Trimming took 3 bases from V and 5 from J, leaving 14 bases between them. The CDR3 has 15 amino acids. Written as DNA, the CDR3 is TGTGCCAGTAGTATCCGACAGGAGCCTAACAATGAGCAGTTCTTC. It specifies CASSIRQEPNNEQFF.

This clone is termed large. CDR3 nucleotides: TGCGCCAGCAGTGAGTCGGTACTAGCGGGAGGGATCGATGAGCAGTTCTTC. Translation gives CASSESVLAGGIDEQFF. This chain joins TRBV10-1 and TRBJ2-1; TRBD2 matches at 13 bases. The CDR3 is 17 amino acids. Per germline, CDR1 WNHNN and CDR2 SYGVQD (reference sequence). J gave up 8 bases and V 0 bases, and 7 bases lay outside the gene matches.

This clone was detected ten times or more. The gene calls are TRBV14 and TRBJ2-6; either TRBD1 or TRBD2 may supply D (5 bases each). CDR1 is SGHDN, CDR2 FVKESK, per germline. V dropped 4 bases and J dropped 1 base, with 17 bases sitting between them. The CDR3 contains 18 residues. CDR3 sequence (DNA): TGTGCCAGCAGCCTGGAGGACGTAAGGGGATCTGGGGCCAACGTCCTGACTTTC. This codes for CASSLEDVRGSGANVLTF.

The CDR3 loop is CASSTTGYYGYTF. The CDR3 coding sequence is TGTGCCAGCAGTACAACAGGGTACTATGGCTACACCTTC. This chain links TRBV28 with TRBJ1-2; TRBD1 is a possible D gene (6 bases). The CDR3 is made up of 13 amino acids. The V gene's germline CDR1 is MDHEN and CDR2 SYDVKM. Between the trimmed V and J ends, which lost 5 bases and 3 bases, there was a span of 10 bases.

About this clone itself: A much larger clonotype is one base distant, so this may be a read error. The gene calls are TRBV5-5 and TRBJ1-5; the D is unclear. Between the trimmed V and J ends, which lost 0 bases and 3 bases, there was a span of 13 bases. CDR1 and CDR2 (germline): SGHKS, YYEKEE (reference sequence). The CDR3 spans 16 residues. The CDR3 protein is CASSLEASPINQPQHF. CDR3 nucleotides: TGTGCCAGCAGCTTGGAGGCTTCACCTATCAATCAGCCCCAGCATTTT.

This clone was detected only a few times. The V gene is TRBV19, the J gene TRBJ2-6; TRBD1 is a possible D gene (5 bases). V was cut by 10 bases and J by 2 bases, with 9 bases left in between. This CDR3 contains 13 residues. Germline-derived CDR1 and CDR2 are LNHDA and SQIVND (reference sequence). The DNA of the CDR3 is TGTGCCAATCTCAGGGCTGGGGCCAACGTCCTGACTTTC. Protein product: CANLRAGANVLTF.

The chain links TRBV6-2 or TRBV6-3 to TRBJ2-1; the match to TRBD1 covers 11 bases. CDR3 length: 16 residues. Germline V CDR1 and CDR2: MNHEY, SVGEGT. Trimming removed 5 bases from V and 6 bases from J; junction bases left unmatched: 9. The CDR3 is CASSGPRTGGVNEQFF. The CDR3 bases are TGTGCCAGCAGTGGCCCCCGGACAGGGGGCGTCAATGAGCAGTTCTTC.